There are many counts of the clone carrying this T cell receptor beta chain. Antigen: not known. The record originates from a study of T cells in Graves' hyperthyroidism and ophthalmopathy. Researchers took RNA transcripts and amplified the TCR beta CDR3 regions from them. HTBI primers were the set used in a first-round RT-PCR of the TCR CDR3. TCRdb re-derived calls from the multiplex PCR reads in MiXCR, one entry per CDR3 protein. In the table there are over 650,000 distinct CDR3 sequences, 40% to 55% of which are singletons. The study's findings and limits: Separation of ophthalmopathy from stable hyperthyroidism was achieved by a 13 V-J model.

Diagnosis rested on symptoms, serum thyroxine and TRAb, thyroid ultrasound, and orbital computed tomography. The V gene's germline CDR1 is SNHLY and CDR2 FYNNEI. V was pared by 2 bases and J by 5 bases, with 1 base of the junction left unmatched. CDR3 length equals 14 residues. The sequenced material came from peripheral blood or thyroid tissue (not recorded which). The TCR was taken from an adult man with Graves' disease, either hyperthyroidism or ophthalmopathy (not recorded which). The rearrangement joins TRBV2 to TRBJ1-4; 8 bases are a match to TRBD1. CDR3 in amino acids: CASSERTGNEKLFF. In DNA form, the CDR3 reads TGTGCCAGCAGTGAAAGGACAGGGAATGAAAAACTGTTTTTT.